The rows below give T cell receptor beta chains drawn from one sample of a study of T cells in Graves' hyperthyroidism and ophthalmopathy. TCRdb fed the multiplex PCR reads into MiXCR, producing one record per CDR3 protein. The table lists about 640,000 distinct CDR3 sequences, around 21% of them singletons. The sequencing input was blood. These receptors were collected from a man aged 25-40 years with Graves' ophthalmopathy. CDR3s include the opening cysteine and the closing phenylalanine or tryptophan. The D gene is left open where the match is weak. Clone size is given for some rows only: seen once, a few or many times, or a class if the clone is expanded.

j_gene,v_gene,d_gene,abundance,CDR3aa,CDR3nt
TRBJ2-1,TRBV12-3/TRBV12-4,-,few,CASSSPTSFTFF,TGTGCCAGCAGTTCTCCTACTAGCTTCACGTTCTTC
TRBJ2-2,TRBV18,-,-,CASSPGHPDTGELFF,TGTGCCAGCTCACCGGGACACCCGGACACCGGGGAGCTGTTTTTT
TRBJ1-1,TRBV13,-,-,CASSLDWGGSRGNTEAFF,TGTGCCAGCAGCCTCGATTGGGGGGGGAGTCGCGGGAACACTGAAGCTTTCTTT
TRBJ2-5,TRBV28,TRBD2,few,CASSSASGSAVRQTQYF,TGTGCCAGCAGTTCAGCTAGCGGGAGTGCGGTCCGGCAGACCCAGTACTTC
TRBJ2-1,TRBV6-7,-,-,CASSYDQKPDRANEQFF,TGTGCCAGCAGTTACGACCAGAAGCCTGACAGAGCCAATGAGCAGTTCTTC
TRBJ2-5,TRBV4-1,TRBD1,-,CASSPRQGASETQYF,TGCGCCAGCAGCCCAAGGCAGGGGGCTTCAGAGACCCAGTACTTC
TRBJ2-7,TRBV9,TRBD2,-,CASSASGLATYEQYF,TGTGCCAGCAGCGCCAGCGGACTAGCAACCTACGAGCAGTACTTC
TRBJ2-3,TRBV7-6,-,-,CASSLEVAHTDTQYF,TGTGCCAGCAGCTTAGAGGTAGCGCACACAGATACGCAGTATTTT
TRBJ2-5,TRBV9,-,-,CASSAQAGQETQYF,TGTGCCAGCAGCGCCCAGGCGGGCCAAGAGACCCAGTACTTC
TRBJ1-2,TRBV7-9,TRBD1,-,CASSLIDRASTYGYTF,TGTGCCAGCAGCTTAATCGACAGGGCTTCTACCTATGGCTACACCTTC
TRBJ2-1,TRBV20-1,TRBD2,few,CSARPLAGDLREQFF,TGCAGTGCTAGACCCCTAGCGGGAGATCTCCGTGAGCAGTTCTTC
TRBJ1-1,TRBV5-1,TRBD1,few,CASSLVFRTGDGNTEAFF,TGCGCCAGCAGCTTGGTTTTCCGGACAGGGGACGGGAACACTGAAGCTTTCTTT
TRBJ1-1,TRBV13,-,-,CASSSRLRGTEAFF,TGTGCCAGCAGCTCCCGTTTGAGGGGCACTGAAGCTTTCTTT
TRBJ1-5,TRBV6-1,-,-,CASSERWQGNNQPQHF,TGTGCCAGCAGTGAACGGTGGCAGGGCAACAATCAGCCCCAGCATTTT
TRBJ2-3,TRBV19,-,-,CASSITGSADTQYF,TGTGCCAGTAGTATAACCGGGTCCGCAGATACGCAGTATTTT
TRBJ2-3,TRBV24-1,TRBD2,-,CATSFPGLAGSTQYF,TGTGCCACCAGCTTCCCGGGACTAGCGGGTTCTACGCAGTATTTT
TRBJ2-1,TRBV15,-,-,CATSRLGTGSYNEQFF,TGTGCCACCAGCAGACTCGGGACGGGCTCCTACAATGAGCAGTTCTTC
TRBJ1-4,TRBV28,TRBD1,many,CASRRAGQGNEKLFF,TGTGCCAGCAGGCGCGCGGGACAGGGAAATGAAAAACTGTTTTTT
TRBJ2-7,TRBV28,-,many,CASSLKGSWGEQYF,TGTGCCAGCAGTTTAAAGGGGTCATGGGGCGAGCAGTACTTC
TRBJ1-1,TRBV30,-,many,CACTRGGVTEAFF,TGTGCCTGTACCCGGGGTGGGGTCACTGAAGCTTTCTTT
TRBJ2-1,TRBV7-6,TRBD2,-,CASSLVRVSTSGRESSYNEQFF,TGTGCCAGCAGCTTAGTGAGGGTTTCGACTAGCGGGAGAGAGAGCTCCTACAATGAGCAGTTCTTC
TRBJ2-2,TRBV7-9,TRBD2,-,CASSIGLADTGELFF,TGTGCCAGCAGCATTGGACTAGCCGACACCGGGGAGCTGTTTTTT
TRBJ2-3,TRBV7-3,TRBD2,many,CASSLSPSGIGTDTQYF,TGTGCCAGCAGCTTAAGTCCTAGCGGGATCGGTACAGATACGCAGTATTTT
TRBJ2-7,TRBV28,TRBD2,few,CASTNGLAANYEQYF,TGTGCCAGCACCAATGGACTAGCGGCGAATTACGAGCAGTACTTC
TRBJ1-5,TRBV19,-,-,CASSISANGRQPQHF,TGTGCCAGTAGTATATCCGCTAACGGTCGTCAGCCCCAGCATTTT
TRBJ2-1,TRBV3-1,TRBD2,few,CASSRQGLANYNEQFF,TGTGCCAGCAGCAGACAGGGACTAGCGAATTACAATGAGCAGTTCTTC